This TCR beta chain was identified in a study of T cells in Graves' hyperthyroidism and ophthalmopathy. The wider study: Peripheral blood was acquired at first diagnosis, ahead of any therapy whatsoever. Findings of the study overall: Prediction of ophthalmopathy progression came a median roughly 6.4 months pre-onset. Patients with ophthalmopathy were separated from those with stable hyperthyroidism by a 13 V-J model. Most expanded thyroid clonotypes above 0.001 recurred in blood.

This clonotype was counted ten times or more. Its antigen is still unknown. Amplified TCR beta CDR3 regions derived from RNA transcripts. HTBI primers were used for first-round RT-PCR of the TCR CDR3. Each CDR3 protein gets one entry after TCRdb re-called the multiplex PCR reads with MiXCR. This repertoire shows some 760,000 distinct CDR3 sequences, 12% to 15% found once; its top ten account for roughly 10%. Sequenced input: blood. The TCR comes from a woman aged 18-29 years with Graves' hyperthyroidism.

The CDR3 region has the DNA TGTGCCAGCAGTGAATTTGGGGGGGTTGGGCAGGACCAGCCCCAGCATTTT. Protein sequence: CASSEFGGVGQDQPQHF. The rearrangement uses TRBV2 and TRBJ1-5, with D possibly matching TRBD1 (5 bases). V shed 2 bases and J shed 7 bases, with 21 bases lying between them. CDR1 SNHLY and CDR2 FYNNEI come from the germline V gene. The length of the CDR3 is 17 residues.